The 29 T cell receptor beta chains in this list originate from one sample, sequenced in a study of cytomegalovirus exposure and HLA in healthy donors. Primers included in the PCR were 60 Vbeta and 13 Jbeta primers. Profiled with immunoSEQ multiplex PCR; TCRdb holds only in-frame clones, not every one. The data hold tens of thousands of clones, with roughly 77% observed a single time. Sequences were obtained from PBMCs. The receptors originated from a woman between 40 and 50 years old in good health and CMV-seropositive.

This clone was seen only a few times. This rearrangement joins TRBV6-6 to TRBJ1-3; 9 bases line up with TRBD1. The CDR3 is made up of 16 amino acids. Germline V gene sequence: CDR1 MNHNY, CDR2 SVGAGI (reference sequence). With 4 bases clipped from V and 4 bases from J, the junction kept 8 bases outside the gene matches. The CDR3 here is CASSSTGTGRGNTIYF. The CDR3 region has the DNA TGTGCCAGCAGTTCTACCGGGACAGGGAGGGGAAACACCATATATTTT.

The J gene is TRBJ2-7, the V gene TRBV2; no definite D call. This CDR3 has 14 residues. Looked up from germline, CDR1 is SNHLY and CDR2 is FYNNEI. The germline V and J ends were trimmed by 6 bases and 2 bases, with 14 bases remaining between them. The CDR3 sequence is CASRKSLEAYEQYF. CDR3 bases: TGTGCCAGCAGGAAGAGCCTAGAGGCCTACGAGCAGTACTTC.

The chain couples TRBV4-1 to TRBJ1-5; TRBD1 agrees at 8 bases. Losses at the gene ends were 4 bases for V and 4 bases for J; bases not matched to a gene: 6. CDR3 length: 15 residues. CDR1 MGHRA and CDR2 YSYEKL come from the germline V gene. This chain's CDR3 is CASSLDRQGNQPQHF. The DNA for the CDR3 is TGCGCCAGCAGCCTTGACAGACAGGGGAATCAGCCCCAGCATTTT.

The chain links TRBV28 to TRBJ1-2; TRBD1 matches 8 bases. The J segment lost 8 bases and the V segment lost 3 bases, leaving 2 bases of the junction unmatched. The CDR3 is made up of 12 amino acids. Germline-derived CDR1 and CDR2 are MDHEN and SYDVKM. The CDR3 protein is CASSFRDRGYTF. For the CDR3, the DNA is TGTGCCAGCAGTTTTCGGGACAGGGGCTACACCTTC.

CDR3 region: CASSMSGGSDYGYTF. The CDR3 DNA reads TGTGCCAGCAGTATGTCAGGGGGCAGCGACTATGGCTACACCTTC. J is TRBJ1-2 and V is TRBV28, with 8 bases aligning to TRBD1. After removal of 5 bases from V and 3 bases from J, the junction contained 8 bases not matched to a gene. The CDR3 is made up of 15 amino acids. Germline CDR1 MDHEN, CDR2 SYDVKM.

V is TRBV28 and J is TRBJ2-5, with 16 bases aligning to TRBD2. Looked up from germline, CDR1 is MDHEN and CDR2 is SYDVKM. Trimming removed 4 bases from V and 2 bases from J; junction bases left unmatched: 4. The CDR3 has 17 amino acids. CDR3 loop: CASSYPGLAGGQETQYF. Here the CDR3 DNA reads TGTGCCAGCAGTTATCCGGGACTAGCGGGGGGGCAAGAGACCCAGTACTTC.

J is TRBJ2-7 and V is TRBV7-9; tentatively, D is TRBD2 (5 bases). CDR3 size: 13 residues. With 5 bases removed from V and 12 bases from J, the gap between germline ends came to 20 bases. Looked up from germline, CDR1 is SEHNR and CDR2 is FQNEAQ (reference sequence). The CDR3 DNA is TGTGCCAGCAGCCCTCAGGACCGGGGAATACTGTACTTC. Translated, it gives CASSPQDRGILYF.

This clone was observed a single time. This chain links TRBV5-4 with TRBJ2-1, with 8 nucleotides matching TRBD2. Germline CDR1 is SGHNT and CDR2 is YYREEE (reference sequence). The CDR3 totals 18 residues. Trimming removed 0 bases from V and 4 bases from J; junction bases left unmatched: 12. The CDR3 spells CASSLGGNLAGPYNEQFF. CDR3 in DNA: TGTGCCAGCAGCTTGGGGGGTAACCTAGCGGGCCCGTACAATGAGCAGTTCTTC.

V and J are TRBV13 and TRBJ2-1, with a tentative D call TRBD1 (6 bases). This CDR3 region has 16 residues. CDR1 is PRHDT and CDR2 is FYEKMQ in the germline V gene (reference sequence). Trimming pared 4 bases from V and 5 bases from J, leaving 18 bases between. CDR3 sequence reads: CASSSFHEGEDNEQFF. The CDR3 DNA reads TGTGCCAGCAGCTCCTTCCACGAGGGGGAAGACAATGAGCAGTTCTTC.

This chain links TRBV5-6 with TRBJ2-1, with 8 bases fitting TRBD1. The CDR3 is 16 amino acids. J lost 1 base, V lost 4 bases, and 7 bases had no gene match. Germline CDR1 reads SGHDT; CDR2 reads YYEEEE. CDR3 DNA sequence: TGTGCCAGCAGCCAGGGACAGGTCAGGTCCTACAATGAGCAGTTCTTC. Translation gives CASSQGQVRSYNEQFF.

The chain is built from TRBV6-1 and TRBJ2-7; D may be TRBD1 (5 bases). V was clipped by 5 bases and J by 3 bases, with 11 bases between them. Germline CDR1 is MNHNS and CDR2 is SASEGT. This CDR3 has 13 amino acids. DNA for the CDR3: TGTGCCAGCAGTCAGGGCAGATACTACGAGCAGTACTTC. Amino acids: CASSQGRYYEQYF.

The genes are TRBV5-1 and TRBJ2-2; weak D call: TRBD1 (6 bases). Trimming removed 5 bases at V and 6 bases at J, with 17 bases between. CDR1 is SGHRS, CDR2 YFSETQ, per germline. CDR3 length: 15 amino acids. In DNA, the CDR3 is TGCGCCAGCAGGGATACAGGGATTGTTGCCGGGGAGCTGTTTTTT. This codes for CASRDTGIVAGELFF. Combining the CDR3 with reference TRBV5-1 and TRBJ2-2 gives the whole variable domain KAGVTQTPRYLIKTRGQQVTLSCSPISGHRSVSWYQQTPGQGLQFLFEYFSETQRNKGNFPGRFSGRQFSNSRSEMNVSTLELGDSALYLCASRDTGIVAGELFFGEGSRLTVL.

The chain recombines TRBV5-4 with TRBJ1-2; D possibly corresponds to TRBD1 (6 bases). V gave up 2 bases and J gave up 6 bases, with 14 bases separating them. CDR1 and CDR2 from the germline V gene are SGHNT and YYREEE (reference sequence). The CDR3 consists of 14 residues. Here the CDR3 reads CASSLQGMEHGYTF. Written as DNA, the CDR3 is TGTGCCAGCAGCTTACAGGGAATGGAGCATGGCTACACCTTC.

This clone showed up just a few times. The chain has TRBV27 and TRBJ1-1, with D possibly TRBD1 on 5 matching bases. This CDR3 region has 12 residues. The germline V and J ends were trimmed by 1 base and 6 bases, with 6 bases remaining between them. The germline CDR1 and CDR2 sequences are MNHEY and SMNVEV (reference sequence). The CDR3 sequence is CASSLWGAEAFF. The CDR3 DNA is TGTGCCAGCAGTTTATGGGGGGCTGAAGCTTTCTTT.

The V gene is TRBV27, the J gene TRBJ2-3; D not resolved. Germline V gene data show CDR1 as MNHEY and CDR2 as SMNVEV (reference sequence). V was trimmed by 5 bases and J by 3 bases, leaving 12 bases between them. CDR3 length: 14 amino acids. This CDR3 is CASSRAGLTDTQYF. In DNA, the CDR3 is TGTGCCAGCAGTCGAGCCGGGTTGACAGATACGCAGTATTTT.

A few counts support this clone. The gene calls are TRBV5-1 and TRBJ2-3; TRBD2 is a possible D gene (6 bases). The germline V and J ends were trimmed by 4 bases and 3 bases, with 12 bases remaining between them. There are 14 residues in the CDR3. Per the germline V gene, CDR1 is SGHRS and CDR2 is YFSETQ. Written as DNA, the CDR3 is TGCGCCAGCAGCGGAGGGAGGACTACAGATACGCAGTATTTT. This sequence encodes CASSGGRTTDTQYF.

This clone was seen a few times. The chain joins TRBV27 to TRBJ1-4; possible D gene TRBD1, 6 bases. Trimming took 2 bases from V and 3 from J, leaving 7 bases between them. Germline values: CDR1 MNHEY, CDR2 SMNVEV (reference sequence). The CDR3 extends over 14 amino acids. The chain's CDR3 is CASSLGQSNEKLFF. Written as DNA, the CDR3 is TGTGCCAGCAGTTTAGGACAGTCTAATGAAAAACTGTTTTTT.

J is TRBJ1-4 and V is TRBV5-4, with 8 bases matching TRBD1. V trimming: 2 bases; J trimming: 7 bases; junction bases outside the gene matches: 4. From germline, CDR1 is SGHNT and CDR2 YYREEE (reference sequence). This CDR3 comprises 14 residues. The CDR3 spells CASSFDRGSEKLFF. CDR3 DNA sequence: TGTGCCAGCAGCTTTGACAGGGGTTCTGAAAAACTGTTTTTT.

This chain connects TRBV5-6 to TRBJ2-7, with D perhaps TRBD1 (5 bases). V lost 2 bases, J lost 6 bases, and 9 bases lay in between. The CDR3 has 12 residues. Germline lookup yields CDR1 SGHDT and CDR2 YYEEEE. CDR3 protein: CASSLQDSEQYF. CDR3 nucleotides: TGTGCCAGCAGCTTACAGGATTCCGAGCAGTACTTC.

V usage is TRBV9 and J usage is TRBJ2-6; TRBD1 aligns across 10 bases. Germline V gene sequence: CDR1 SGDLS, CDR2 YYNGEE. CDR3 length: 17 residues. Trimming removed 4 bases from V and 0 bases from J; junction bases left unmatched: 4. The CDR3 here is CASSPGTGDSGANVLTF. In nucleotides, the CDR3 is TGTGCCAGCAGCCCGGGGACAGGGGACTCTGGGGCCAACGTCCTGACTTTC.

The rearrangement uses TRBV21-1 and TRBJ2-7; whether TRBD1, the table's D call, matches the DNA was not checked. TRBV21-1 is given as a pseudogene. CDR3 length: 15 amino acids. CDR3 coding DNA: TGTGCCAGCAGCAAAAGAGGACAGCCGCTAGTCGAGCAGTACTTC. This encodes CASSKRGQPLVEQYF.

V gene TRBV28 combines with J gene TRBJ1-5; 9 bases are shared with TRBD1. This CDR3 region has 15 residues. The V segment lost 6 bases and the J segment 2 bases; nucleotides outside the gene matches: 5. The germline CDR1 and CDR2 sequences are MDHEN and SYDVKM. The DNA for the CDR3 is TGTGCCAGCAGATCGGGACAGGGAGGCAATCAGCCCCAGCATTTT. Translation: CASRSGQGGNQPQHF.

The V call is TRBV7-8, the J call TRBJ2-2; the D gene is possibly TRBD2 (6 bases). Between the trimmed V and J ends, which lost 4 bases and 4 bases, there was a span of 16 bases. Germline V gene data show CDR1 as SGHVS and CDR2 as FQNEAQ. The CDR3 consists of 16 residues. The CDR3 loop is CASSSGGGAGTGELFF. The CDR3 DNA sequence: TGTGCCAGCAGCTCAGGCGGCGGGGCGGGCACCGGGGAGCTGTTTTTT.

The chain uses TRBV19 and TRBJ2-7; possible D gene TRBD1, 7 bases. CDR1 is LNHDA and CDR2 is SQIVND in the germline V gene (reference sequence). V lost 6 bases to trimming and J lost 5 bases, with 14 bases between them. CDR3 length: 13 residues. The CDR3 DNA sequence: TGTGCCAGTAGACCCACAGGGGAGGACGAGCAGTACTTC. Its translation: CASRPTGEDEQYF.

In this sample, this clone turned up a few times. The V call is TRBV11-2, the J call TRBJ2-2; D is perhaps TRBD1 (6 bases). The CDR3 runs to 14 residues. Trimming shortened V by 6 bases and J by 0 bases, and 8 bases separated the two germline ends. Germline V gene sequence: CDR1 SGHAT, CDR2 FQNNGV. CDR3 nucleotides: TGTGCCAGCAGACGGACAGCGAACACCGGGGAGCTGTTTTTT. Amino acid sequence: CASRRTANTGELFF.

This clone was found once. The chain links TRBV4-3 to TRBJ1-1; D is unresolved. The germline V gene has CDR1 LGHNA and CDR2 YSLEER. The CDR3 contains 14 residues. The V end was cut by 1 base, the J end by 1 base, with 7 bases between. The CDR3, as DNA: TGCGCCAGCAGCCAAGTAGCTAGGAACACTGAAGCTTTCTTT. Encoded protein: CASSQVARNTEAFF.

The chain joins TRBV29-1 to TRBJ2-3; TRBD2 matches 8 bases. The CDR3 extends over 13 amino acids. Germline V gene lookup returns CDR1 SQVTM and CDR2 ANQGSEA. CDR3 DNA: TGCACCCATAGCGGGATAGGCACAGATACGCAGTATTTT. Its protein is CTHSGIGTDTQYF.

The chain recombines TRBV19 with TRBJ1-1, with unresolved D. There are 14 residues in the CDR3. Germline CDR1 reads LNHDA; CDR2 reads SQIVND (reference sequence). V lost 3 bases to trimming and J lost 0 bases, with 8 bases between them. The CDR3 spells CASSISAMNTEAFF. The CDR3 nucleotides read TGTGCCAGTAGTATCAGCGCCATGAACACTGAAGCTTTCTTT.

This clone was detected a few times. This chain connects TRBV7-6 to TRBJ2-7; the D gene is possibly TRBD1 (6 bases). Trimming pared 1 base from V and 7 bases from J, leaving 11 bases between. The CDR3 extends over 13 amino acids. Per germline, CDR1 SGHVS and CDR2 FNYEAQ. CDR3 coding DNA: TGTGCCAGCAGCTTAGGACAGGCAGGGGAGCAGTACTTC. It translates to CASSLGQAGEQYF.